Presented here are 6 T cell receptor beta chains from one specimen sequenced in a study of human T cells and chemical hapten exposure. Time point of the sample: pre-sensitization, week 0. Treatment reported: therapeutic diphenylcyclopropenone sensitization with weekly scalp DPC. From the RACE reads, TCRdb called clonotypes with MiXCR, one entry per CDR3 protein. This sample yields about 270,000 distinct CDR3 sequences, of which roughly 7.4% are seen a single time; roughly 1.2% belongs to the top ten. The sample was whole blood, taken in connection with sensitization to the hapten diphenylcyclopropenone (DPC). The receptor source for this set is a man aged 18 to 30 with alopecia areata. Some clones in this sample may be carry-over from other donors' samples.

This sequence joins TRBV3-1 and TRBJ2-1; 8 positions match TRBD1. The V and J ends lost 5 bases and 8 bases, in that order; junction bases with no gene match: 17. Germline loops: CDR1 LGHDT, CDR2 YNNKEL (reference sequence). The CDR3 is 17 amino acids. The CDR3 DNA is TGTGCCAGCAGCAGGGACAGGCCCCAGGGGGGACACGATGAGCAGTTCTTC. Its translation is CASSRDRPQGGHDEQFF.

The chain employs TRBV5-6 and TRBJ2-1; D is possibly TRBD1 (5 bases). The CDR3 covers 18 residues. The V and J ends lost 3 bases and 5 bases respectively, with 24 bases between them. Germline loops: CDR1 SGHDT, CDR2 YYEEEE. The CDR3 spells CASSSPGWAAGKNNEQFF. The CDR3 region has the DNA TGTGCCAGCAGCTCACCCGGTTGGGCGGCAGGGAAGAACAATGAGCAGTTCTTC.

This clonotype appeared a few times. The chain links TRBV11-2 to TRBJ2-7, with D possibly TRBD2 on 5 matching bases. This CDR3 is built from 14 residues. V lost 5 bases and J lost 5, with 16 bases in between. Per germline, CDR1 SGHAT and CDR2 FQNNGV. CDR3: CASSPPWRYHEQYF. Written as DNA, the CDR3 is TGTGCCAGCAGCCCCCCCTGGAGGTACCACGAGCAGTACTTC.

This clonotype has more than one count but fewer than ten. J is TRBJ1-1 and V is TRBV7-9; D call uncertain. This CDR3 is 12 amino acids long. Trimming took 4 bases from V and 5 from J, leaving 8 bases between them. Germline-derived CDR1 and CDR2 are SEHNR and FQNEAQ (reference sequence). CDR3 region: CASSWIRTEAFF. CDR3 sequence (DNA): TGTGCCAGCAGCTGGATCAGAACTGAAGCTTTCTTT.

This clonotype occurred a few times. The chain carries TRBV12-3 or TRBV12-4 and TRBJ1-2, with 7 bases fitting TRBD1. Trimming removed 2 bases from V and 7 bases from J; junction bases left unmatched: 7. This CDR3 region has 14 residues. The CDR3 DNA sequence: TGTGCCAGCAGTTTACGAGGGGGCCATGTTGGCTACACCTTC. Encoded protein: CASSLRGGHVGYTF.

This clonotype has more than one count but fewer than ten. This chain links TRBV7-8 with TRBJ1-5, with D possibly TRBD1 on 5 matching bases. The CDR3 contains 14 residues. Germline loops: CDR1 SGHVS, CDR2 FQNEAQ. Trimming stripped 4 bases from V and 3 bases from J, with 10 bases between. In DNA form, the CDR3 reads TGTGCCAGCAGCTCCCGGGACCTCAATCAGCCCCAGCATTTT. It codes for CASSSRDLNQPQHF.